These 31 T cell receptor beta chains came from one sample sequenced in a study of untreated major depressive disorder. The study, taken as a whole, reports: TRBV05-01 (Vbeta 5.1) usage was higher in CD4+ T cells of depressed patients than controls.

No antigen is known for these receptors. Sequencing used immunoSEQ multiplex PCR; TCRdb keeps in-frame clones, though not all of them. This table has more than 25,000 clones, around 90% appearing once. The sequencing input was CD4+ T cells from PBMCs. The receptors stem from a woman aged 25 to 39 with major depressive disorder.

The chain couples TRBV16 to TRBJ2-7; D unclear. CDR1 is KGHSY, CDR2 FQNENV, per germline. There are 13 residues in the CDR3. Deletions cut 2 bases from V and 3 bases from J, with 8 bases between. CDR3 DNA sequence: TGTGCCAGCAGCCAAGATAAACTCTACGAGCAGTACTTC. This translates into CASSQDKLYEQYF.

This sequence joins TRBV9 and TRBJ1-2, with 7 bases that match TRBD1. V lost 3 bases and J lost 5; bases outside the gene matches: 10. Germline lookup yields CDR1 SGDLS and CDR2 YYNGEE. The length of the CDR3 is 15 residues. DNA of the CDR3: TGTGCCAGCAGCGCACAACAGGGGCTTGGGTATGGCTACACCTTC. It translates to CASSAQQGLGYGYTF.

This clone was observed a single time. The CDR3, as DNA: TGTGCCAGCAGTGCACAGGGTATAAACGAGCAGTACTTC. It codes for CASSAQGINEQYF. The genes are TRBV2 and TRBJ2-7; maybe TRBD1 (6 bases). V lost 4 bases, J lost 5 bases, and 12 bases lay in between. CDR1 is SNHLY and CDR2 is FYNNEI in the germline V gene. The length of the CDR3 is 13 residues. Full variable domain (remainder filled in from reference TRBV2 and TRBJ2-7): EPEVTQTPSHQVTQMGQEVILRCVPISNHLYFYWYRQILGQKVEFLVSFYNNEISEKSEIFDDQFSVERPDGSNFTLKIRSTKLEDSAMYFCASSAQGINEQYFGPGTRLTVT.

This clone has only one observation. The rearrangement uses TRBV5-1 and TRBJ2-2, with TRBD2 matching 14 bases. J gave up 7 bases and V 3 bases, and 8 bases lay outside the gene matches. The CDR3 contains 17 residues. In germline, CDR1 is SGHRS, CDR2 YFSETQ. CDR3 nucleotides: TGCGCCAGCAGCTCCGGGACTAGCGGGAGAGTTCTCGGGGAGCTGTTTTTT. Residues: CASSSGTSGRVLGELFF.

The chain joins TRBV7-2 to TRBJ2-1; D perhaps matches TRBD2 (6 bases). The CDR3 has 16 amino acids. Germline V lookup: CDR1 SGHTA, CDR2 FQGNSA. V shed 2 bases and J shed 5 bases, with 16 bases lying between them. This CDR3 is CASSLSGRGIHNEQFF. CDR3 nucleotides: TGTGCCAGCAGCTTATCCGGGAGAGGAATCCACAATGAGCAGTTCTTC.

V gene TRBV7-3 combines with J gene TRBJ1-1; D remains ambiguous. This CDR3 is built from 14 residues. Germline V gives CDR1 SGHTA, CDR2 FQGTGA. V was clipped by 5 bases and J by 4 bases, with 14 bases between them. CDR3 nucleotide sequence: TGTGCCAGCAGCCCTACCAGGTATGGCACTGAAGCTTTCTTT. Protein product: CASSPTRYGTEAFF.

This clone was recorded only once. The CDR3 reads CASSEGTSGTIYEQYF. In DNA, the CDR3 is TGTGCCAGCAGTGAAGGGACTAGCGGGACCATCTACGAGCAGTACTTC. V usage is TRBV2 and J usage is TRBJ2-7; 12 nucleotides match TRBD2. With 1 base clipped from V and 3 bases from J, the junction kept 4 bases outside the gene matches. From germline, CDR1 is SNHLY and CDR2 FYNNEI. This CDR3 is 16 amino acids long.

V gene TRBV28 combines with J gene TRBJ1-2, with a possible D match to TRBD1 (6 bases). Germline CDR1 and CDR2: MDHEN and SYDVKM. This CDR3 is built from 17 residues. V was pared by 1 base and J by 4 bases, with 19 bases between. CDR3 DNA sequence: TGTGCCAGCAGTTTATACCCTAGCGCAGGGGCCTCCTATGGCTACACCTTC. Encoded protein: CASSLYPSAGASYGYTF.

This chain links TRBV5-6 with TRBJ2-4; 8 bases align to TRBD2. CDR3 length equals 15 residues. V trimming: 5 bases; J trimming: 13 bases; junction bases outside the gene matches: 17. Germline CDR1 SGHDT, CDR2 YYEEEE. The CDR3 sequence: CASRREGEGPLFQYF. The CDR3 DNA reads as TGTGCCAGCAGACGGGAGGGAGAGGGCCCCCTCTTCCAGTACTTC.

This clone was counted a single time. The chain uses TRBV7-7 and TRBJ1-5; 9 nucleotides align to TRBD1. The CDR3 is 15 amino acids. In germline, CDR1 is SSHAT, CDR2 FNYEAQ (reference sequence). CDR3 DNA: TGTGCTAGTACCGACTCGGGACAGGGAGGACAGCCCCAGCATTTT. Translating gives CASTDSGQGGQPQHF.

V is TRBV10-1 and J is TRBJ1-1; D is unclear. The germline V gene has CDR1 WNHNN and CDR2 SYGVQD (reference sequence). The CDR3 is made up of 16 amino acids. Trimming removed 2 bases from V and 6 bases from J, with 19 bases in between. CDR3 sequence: CASSEPKTRPGAEAFF. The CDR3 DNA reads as TGCGCCAGCAGTGAGCCGAAAACCCGGCCCGGGGCTGAAGCTTTCTTT.

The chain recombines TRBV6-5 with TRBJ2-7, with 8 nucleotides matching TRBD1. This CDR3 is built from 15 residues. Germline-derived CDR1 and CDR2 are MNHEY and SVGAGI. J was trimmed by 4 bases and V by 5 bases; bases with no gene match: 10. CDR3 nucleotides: TGTGCCAGCAGTAAGACCGGGACAGGCTTGTACGAGCAGTACTTC. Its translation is CASSKTGTGLYEQYF.

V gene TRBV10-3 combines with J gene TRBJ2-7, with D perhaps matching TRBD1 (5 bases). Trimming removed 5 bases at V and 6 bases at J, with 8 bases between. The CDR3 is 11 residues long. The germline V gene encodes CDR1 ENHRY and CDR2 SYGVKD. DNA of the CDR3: TGTGCCATCAGTATAACAGGCGAGCAGTACTTC. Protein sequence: CAISITGEQYF.

The CDR3 protein is CASSDLGGGEEFF. The CDR3 region has the DNA TGTGCCAGCAGTGACCTCGGGGGGGGAGAGGAGTTCTTC. The genes are TRBV6-5 and TRBJ2-1; 8 positions match TRBD2. The CDR3 consists of 13 residues. V gave up 5 bases and J gave up 14 bases; unmatched junction bases: 11. Germline V gives CDR1 MNHEY, CDR2 SVGAGI.

The CDR3 nucleotides read TGTGCCAGCGGGATAGGAGGGTTCTACGAGCAGTACTTC. Translating gives CASGIGGFYEQYF. The genes are TRBV28 and TRBJ2-7; TRBD2 might be the D (6 bases). The CDR3 runs 13 residues. V was shortened by 8 bases and J by 3 bases, with 14 bases between the two germline ends. The germline CDR1 and CDR2 sequences are MDHEN and SYDVKM.

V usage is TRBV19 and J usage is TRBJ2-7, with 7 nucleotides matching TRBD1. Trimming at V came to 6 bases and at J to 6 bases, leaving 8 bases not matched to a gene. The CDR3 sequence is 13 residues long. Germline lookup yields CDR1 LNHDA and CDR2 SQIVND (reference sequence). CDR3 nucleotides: TGTGCCAGTAGCCAACAGGGGATGGGCGAGCAGTACTTC. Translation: CASSQQGMGEQYF.

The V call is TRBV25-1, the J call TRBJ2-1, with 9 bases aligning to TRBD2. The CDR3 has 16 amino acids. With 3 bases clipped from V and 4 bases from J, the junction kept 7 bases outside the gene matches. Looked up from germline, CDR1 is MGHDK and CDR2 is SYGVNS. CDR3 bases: TGTGCCAGCAGTGAGCGGCTAGCGGGGTCTTACAATGAGCAGTTCTTC. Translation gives CASSERLAGSYNEQFF.

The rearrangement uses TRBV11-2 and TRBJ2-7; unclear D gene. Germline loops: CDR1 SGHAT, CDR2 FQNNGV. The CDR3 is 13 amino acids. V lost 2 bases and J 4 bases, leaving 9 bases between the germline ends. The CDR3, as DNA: TGTGCCAGCAGCTTACATCAAGGTTACGAGCAGTACTTC. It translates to CASSLHQGYEQYF.

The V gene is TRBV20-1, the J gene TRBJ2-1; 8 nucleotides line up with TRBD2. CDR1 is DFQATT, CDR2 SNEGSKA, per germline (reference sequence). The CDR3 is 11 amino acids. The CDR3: CRTSASNEQFF. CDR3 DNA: TGCAGGACTAGCGCTTCCAATGAGCAGTTCTTC.

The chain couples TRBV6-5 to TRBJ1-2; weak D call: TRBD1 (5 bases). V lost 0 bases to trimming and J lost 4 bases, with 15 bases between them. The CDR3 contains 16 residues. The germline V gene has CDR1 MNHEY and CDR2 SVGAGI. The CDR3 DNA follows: TGTGCCAGCAGTTACTCGCTATCCGCAGGGACCTATGGCTACACCTTC. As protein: CASSYSLSAGTYGYTF.

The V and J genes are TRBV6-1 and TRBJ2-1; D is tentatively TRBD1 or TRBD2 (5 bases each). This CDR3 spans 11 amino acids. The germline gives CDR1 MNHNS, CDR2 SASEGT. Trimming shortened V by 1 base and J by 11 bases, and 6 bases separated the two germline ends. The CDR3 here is CASSEVGQQFF. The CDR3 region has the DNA TGTGCCAGCAGTGAAGTGGGACAGCAGTTCTTC.

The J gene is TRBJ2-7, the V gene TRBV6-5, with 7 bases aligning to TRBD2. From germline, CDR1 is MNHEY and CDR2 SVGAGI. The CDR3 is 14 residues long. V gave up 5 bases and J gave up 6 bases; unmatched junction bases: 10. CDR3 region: CASSTGLRNVEQYF. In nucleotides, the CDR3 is TGTGCCAGCAGTACGGGACTACGTAATGTCGAGCAGTACTTC.

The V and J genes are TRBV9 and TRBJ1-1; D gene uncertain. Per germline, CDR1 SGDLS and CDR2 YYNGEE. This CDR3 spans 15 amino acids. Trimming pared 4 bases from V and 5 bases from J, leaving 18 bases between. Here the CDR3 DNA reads TGTGCCAGCAGCCTCAGCGGGAATATGAGAACTGAAGCTTTCTTT. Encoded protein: CASSLSGNMRTEAFF. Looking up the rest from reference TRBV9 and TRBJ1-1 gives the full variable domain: DSGVTQTPKHLITATGQRVTLRCSPRSGDLSVYWYQQSLDQGLQFLIQYYNGEERAKGNILERFSAQQFPDLHSELNLSSLELGDSALYFCASSLSGNMRTEAFFGQGTRLTVV.

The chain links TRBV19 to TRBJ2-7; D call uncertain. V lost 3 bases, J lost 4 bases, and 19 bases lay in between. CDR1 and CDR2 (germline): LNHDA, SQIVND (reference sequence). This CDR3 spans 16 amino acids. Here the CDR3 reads CASSIRQQPQLYEQYF. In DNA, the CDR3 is TGTGCCAGTAGTATTCGTCAACAGCCACAATTATACGAGCAGTACTTC.

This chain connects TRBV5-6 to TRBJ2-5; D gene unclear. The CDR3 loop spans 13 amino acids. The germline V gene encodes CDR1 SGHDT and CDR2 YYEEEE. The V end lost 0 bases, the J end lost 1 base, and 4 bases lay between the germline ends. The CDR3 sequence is CASSLVFQETQYF. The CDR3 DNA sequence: TGTGCCAGCAGCTTGGTGTTCCAAGAGACCCAGTACTTC.

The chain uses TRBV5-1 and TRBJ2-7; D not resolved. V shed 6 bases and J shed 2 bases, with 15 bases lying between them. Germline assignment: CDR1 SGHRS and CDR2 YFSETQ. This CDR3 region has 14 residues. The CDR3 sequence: CASKGFSKAYEQYF. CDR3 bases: TGCGCCAGCAAGGGATTCAGTAAAGCCTACGAGCAGTACTTC.

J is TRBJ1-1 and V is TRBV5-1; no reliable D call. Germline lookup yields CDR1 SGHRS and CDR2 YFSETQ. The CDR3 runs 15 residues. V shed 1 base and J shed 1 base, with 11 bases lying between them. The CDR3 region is CASSLQEVENTEAFF. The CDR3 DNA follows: TGCGCCAGCAGCTTGCAAGAAGTGGAGAACACTGAAGCTTTCTTT. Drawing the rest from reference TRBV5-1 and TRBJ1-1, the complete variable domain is KAGVTQTPRYLIKTRGQQVTLSCSPISGHRSVSWYQQTPGQGLQFLFEYFSETQRNKGNFPGRFSGRQFSNSRSEMNVSTLELGDSALYLCASSLQEVENTEAFFGQGTRLTVV.

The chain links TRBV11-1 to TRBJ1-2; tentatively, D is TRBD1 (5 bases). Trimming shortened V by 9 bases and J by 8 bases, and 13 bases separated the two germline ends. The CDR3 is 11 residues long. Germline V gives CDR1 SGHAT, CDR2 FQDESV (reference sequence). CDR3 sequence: CARGGEEGYTF. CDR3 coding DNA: TGTGCCAGGGGAGGGGAAGAGGGCTACACCTTC.

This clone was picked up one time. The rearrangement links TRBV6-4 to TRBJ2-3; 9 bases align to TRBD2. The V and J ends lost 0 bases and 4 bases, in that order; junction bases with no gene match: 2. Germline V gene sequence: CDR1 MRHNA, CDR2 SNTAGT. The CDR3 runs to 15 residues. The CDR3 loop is CASSDSAGGPDTQYF. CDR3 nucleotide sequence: TGTGCCAGCAGTGACTCGGCGGGGGGGCCAGATACGCAGTATTTT.

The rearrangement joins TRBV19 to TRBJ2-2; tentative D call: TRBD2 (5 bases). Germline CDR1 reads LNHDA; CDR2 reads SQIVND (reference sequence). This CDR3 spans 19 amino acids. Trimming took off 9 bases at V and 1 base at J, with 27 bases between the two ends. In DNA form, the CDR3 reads TGTGCCAGCCAATTGAGAAGGCGCGGGCACGTGATGAACACCGGGGAGCTGTTTTTT. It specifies CASQLRRRGHVMNTGELFF.

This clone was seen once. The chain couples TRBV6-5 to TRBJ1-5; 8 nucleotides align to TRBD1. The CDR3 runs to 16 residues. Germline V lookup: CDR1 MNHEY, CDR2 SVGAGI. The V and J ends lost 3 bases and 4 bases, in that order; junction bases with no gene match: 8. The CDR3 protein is CASSYPPGQANQPQHF. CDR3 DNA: TGTGCCAGCAGTTATCCACCGGGACAGGCGAATCAGCCCCAGCATTTT.